This TCR beta chain comes out of a study of CD8 T cells in Susac syndrome. Regarding this clonotype: What it recognizes is unknown.

This CDR3 spans 15 amino acids. Germline V gene lookup returns CDR1 SGHTA and CDR2 FQGTGA. V dropped 6 bases and J dropped 1 base, with 15 bases sitting between them. Included as multiple sclerosis controls were treatment-naive patients who had stable or active relapsing-remitting disease. Random hexamers served to reverse transcribe roughly 0.45 to 1 ug RNA. The TCR beta CDR3 was amplified by immunoSEQ multiplex PCR across 54 Vbeta, 13 Jbeta. TCRdb re-called the immunoSEQ multiplex PCR reads with MiXCR, one entry per CDR3 protein. The sample yields around 180,000 distinct CDR3 sequences, about 94% seen once. Broader study findings: The TCR sequencing and HLA analysis in the study involved a relatively small number of individuals, as the study acknowledged.

This sequence joins TRBV7-3 and TRBJ1-1, with D possibly matching TRBD1 (5 bases). The sample comprised CD4+ T cells from PBMCs. The clonotype comes from a human donor with multiple sclerosis. The CDR3 DNA reads TGTGCCAGCAGACCGACCGGGCAGGGGAACACTGAAGCTTTCTTT. Protein sequence: CASRPTGQGNTEAFF. Combining the CDR3 with reference TRBV7-3 and TRBJ1-1 gives the whole variable domain GAGVSQTPSNKVTEKGKYVELRCDPISGHTALYWYRQSLGQGPEFLIYFQGTGAADDSGLPNDRFFAVRPEGSVSTLKIQRTERGDSAVYLCASRPTGQGNTEAFFGQGTRLTVV.